Listed here are 26 T cell receptor beta chains from one sample, sequenced in a study of beta chain features in type 1 diabetes. Findings and limits, study-wide: TCRB CDR3 length was moderately but significantly reduced in all four CD4+ subsets of Type 1 diabetes patients.

The study reverse transcribed the entire isolated RNA, so it sequenced expressed TCRB transcripts. Some clones are missing from TCRdb's copy, which holds only in-frame ones; the method was immunoSEQ multiplex PCR. Of 300,000 or so clones listed, roughly 14% were seen once; the top ten hold over 0.014%. No antigen is known for these receptors. Sequences were obtained from naive CD4+ T cells from blood. Receptor source: a woman younger than 30 with type 1 diabetes.

A few counts support this clone. The J gene is TRBJ2-1, the V gene TRBV5-4, with D hard to call. V lost 1 base, J lost 5 bases, and 4 bases lay in between. Germline CDR1 SGHNT, CDR2 YYREEE (reference sequence). The CDR3 has 12 amino acids. The CDR3 is CASSLSNNEQFF. As DNA, the CDR3 is TGTGCCAGCAGCTTGTCAAACAATGAGCAGTTCTTC. Full variable domain (missing parts from reference TRBV5-4 and TRBJ2-1): ETGVTQSPTHLIKTRGQQVTLRCSSQSGHNTVSWYQQALGQGPQFIFQYYREEENGRGNFPPRFSGLQFPNYSSELNVNALELDDSALYLCASSLSNNEQFFGPGTRLTVL.

The chain has TRBV28 and TRBJ2-5; perhaps TRBD2 as D (7 bases). Trimming shortened V by 5 bases and J by 4 bases, and 14 bases separated the two germline ends. The CDR3 contains 14 residues. CDR1 is MDHEN and CDR2 is SYDVKM in the germline V gene. In DNA, the CDR3 is TGTGCCAGCAGTGCTCTCGGGGGGCCAGAGACCCAGTACTTC. This gives the protein CASSALGGPETQYF.

The CDR3: CASSTTPVTSVGGYIQYF. The CDR3 nucleotides are TGTGCCAGTAGTACCACACCCGTTACTAGCGTCGGTGGATACATTCAGTACTTC. The chain couples TRBV19 to TRBJ2-4; 7 bases fit TRBD2. The germline gives CDR1 LNHDA, CDR2 SQIVND (reference sequence). Unmatched junction bases numbered 20, after V lost 4 bases and J lost 8 bases. This CDR3 region has 18 residues.

This rearrangement joins TRBV20-1 to TRBJ1-1, with D possibly TRBD1 on 6 matching bases. Germline values: CDR1 DFQATT, CDR2 SNEGSKA (reference sequence). Trimming took 5 bases from V and 8 from J, leaving 12 bases between them. CDR3 size: 11 residues. The CDR3 DNA follows: TGCAGTGCTTTACGCAGGGGAGAAGCTTTCTTT. Translation gives CSALRRGEAFF.

This chain joins TRBV7-9 and TRBJ1-1; D is perhaps TRBD1 (5 bases). Between the trimmed V and J ends, which lost 3 bases and 1 base, there was a span of 9 bases. The CDR3 is made up of 14 amino acids. CDR1 SEHNR and CDR2 FQNEAQ come from the germline V gene (reference sequence). In DNA, the CDR3 is TGTGCCAGCAGCTTGGACACATGGAACACTGAAGCTTTCTTT. Translation gives CASSLDTWNTEAFF.

There are a few counts of this clone. This chain joins TRBV30 and TRBJ1-2, with 7 bases identical to TRBD1. With 6 bases clipped from V and 3 bases from J, the junction kept 7 bases outside the gene matches. The CDR3 is 13 amino acids. Germline V gives CDR1 GTSNPN, CDR2 SVGIG (reference sequence). The CDR3 region is CACLDRTDYGYTF. The DNA of the CDR3 is TGTGCCTGCCTGGACAGGACTGACTATGGCTACACCTTC.

In the case of this clone: This may arise from a read error, as a much more abundant clone is one base away. The rearrangement links TRBV7-8 to TRBJ2-5, with D hard to call. This CDR3 has 11 amino acids. Germline CDR1 is SGHVS and CDR2 is FQNEAQ. Trimming removed 5 bases from V and 2 bases from J, with 3 bases in between. CDR3 loop: CASSPQETQYF. The CDR3, as DNA: TGTGCCAGCAGCCCTCAAGAGACCCAGTACTTC.

The chain is built from TRBV27 and TRBJ1-1; D possibly corresponds to TRBD1 (6 bases). The CDR3 covers 13 residues. Germline-derived CDR1 and CDR2 are MNHEY and SMNVEV (reference sequence). The germline V and J ends were trimmed by 4 bases and 9 bases, with 15 bases remaining between them. This CDR3 is CASSSSRTEKAFF. The CDR3 nucleotides are TGTGCCAGCAGTTCATCCCGGACAGAAAAAGCTTTCTTT.

The J gene is TRBJ2-1, the V gene TRBV29-1; 7 bases are a match to TRBD2. This CDR3 is 15 amino acids long. Germline lookup yields CDR1 SQVTM and CDR2 ANQGSEA. J gave up 7 bases and V 1 base, and 10 bases lay outside the gene matches. In DNA, the CDR3 is TGCAGCGTTGAAGCAAGGGCGGGAGTAGGTAATGAGCAGTTCTTC. Translated: CSVEARAGVGNEQFF.

This clone was seen a handful of times. This chain joins TRBV9 and TRBJ2-3, with 11 bases fitting TRBD2. The germline V gene encodes CDR1 SGDLS and CDR2 YYNGEE. The J segment lost 2 bases and the V segment lost 3 bases, leaving 11 bases of the junction unmatched. The CDR3 sequence is 18 residues long. CDR3 DNA sequence: TGTGCCAGCAGCGCCGGACTAGCGGGTAGCACCTACACAGATACGCAGTATTTT. This encodes CASSAGLAGSTYTDTQYF.

J is TRBJ1-5 and V is TRBV5-1; possibly TRBD1 for D (5 bases). Trimming took off 0 bases at V and 7 bases at J, with 14 bases between the two ends. The CDR3 length is 15 residues. CDR1 SGHRS and CDR2 YFSETQ come from the germline V gene. CDR3 nucleotides: TGCGCCAGCAGCTTGGTCGTCAGGGCAGGGCAGCCCCAGCATTTT. It yields the protein CASSLVVRAGQPQHF.

V and J are TRBV29-1 and TRBJ2-1, with TRBD2 identical over 7 bases. The CDR3 spans 13 residues. V lost 5 bases and J lost 4; bases outside the gene matches: 5. Germline CDR1 reads SQVTM; CDR2 reads ANQGSEA. The CDR3 DNA is TGCAGCGTTATCGGCGGGAGTTACAATGAGCAGTTCTTC. Amino acids: CSVIGGSYNEQFF.

This clone has more than one count but fewer than ten. The chain is built from TRBV7-9 and TRBJ1-1; D perhaps matches TRBD1 (6 bases). In germline, CDR1 is SEHNR, CDR2 FQNEAQ (reference sequence). The CDR3 totals 14 residues. V was clipped by 5 bases and J by 0 bases, with 10 bases between them. The CDR3 DNA reads TGTGCCAGCAGCCCCGACAGGCTGAACACTGAAGCTTTCTTT. This codes for CASSPDRLNTEAFF.

The chain uses TRBV15 and TRBJ2-7; 13 nucleotides agree with TRBD2. This CDR3 contains 14 residues. Germline loops: CDR1 LNHNV, CDR2 YYDKDF (reference sequence). The J segment lost 6 bases and the V segment lost 1 base, leaving 0 bases of the junction unmatched. The CDR3 coding sequence is TGTGCCACCAGCAGAGGACTAGCGGGAGGCGAGCAGTACGTC. Its translation is CATSRGLAGGEQYV.

Only a few counts were recorded for this clone. V is TRBV18 and J is TRBJ2-1; a possible D gene is TRBD2 (6 bases). This CDR3 comprises 15 residues. Germline values: CDR1 KGHSH, CDR2 LQKENI. Trimming left V 3 bases short and J 2 bases short, with 11 bases between. The CDR3 bases are TGTGCCAGCTCACCGGGCGGGACCCCCTACAATGAGCAGTTCTTC. Protein sequence: CASSPGGTPYNEQFF.

This clone was seen a handful of times. The chain uses TRBV11-2 and TRBJ2-1; D is possibly TRBD1 (5 bases). This CDR3 has 12 amino acids. The V and J ends lost 0 bases and 9 bases respectively, with 6 bases between them. Germline V CDR1 and CDR2: SGHAT, FQNNGV. The CDR3 region has the DNA TGTGCCAGCAGCTTAGAAGGGGCTGAGCAGTTCTTC. It translates to CASSLEGAEQFF.

A remark on this clone: Other DNA sequences in the sample encode the same CDR3. The chain carries TRBV5-1 and TRBJ2-1, with a weak D call TRBD2 (6 bases). This CDR3 region has 15 residues. Germline CDR1 is SGHRS and CDR2 is YFSETQ. The V and J ends lost 2 bases and 4 bases respectively, with 13 bases between them. The CDR3 here is CASSLLTGGYNEQFF. The CDR3 nucleotides read TGCGCCAGCAGCTTACTTACCGGGGGATACAATGAGCAGTTCTTC.

This clone was counted a few times. This chain joins TRBV29-1 and TRBJ2-1; 8 positions match TRBD1. This CDR3 spans 14 amino acids. Germline CDR1 reads SQVTM; CDR2 reads ANQGSEA. Losses at the gene ends were 5 bases for V and 9 bases for J; bases not matched to a gene: 12. The CDR3 DNA sequence: TGCAGCGTTAGGGACAGGTTTTTAGGGAGTGAGCAGTTCTTC. It codes for CSVRDRFLGSEQFF.

The chain recombines TRBV18 with TRBJ2-7; a weak D match, TRBD2 (6 bases). V gave up 4 bases and J gave up 6 bases, with 7 bases separating them. Germline V gene lookup returns CDR1 KGHSH and CDR2 LQKENI. The CDR3 has 11 residues. CDR3 bases: TGTGCCAGCTCACAGGGAGGCGAGCAGTACGTC. It is translated as CASSQGGEQYV.

CDR3 DNA sequence: TGTGCCTGGAGTGTGATTAGCGGGAGATCTCAGTTCTTC. Its translation: CAWSVISGRSQFF. The chain recombines TRBV30 with TRBJ2-1; 9 nucleotides agree with TRBD2. The CDR3 extends over 13 amino acids. The V segment lost 0 bases and the J segment 13 bases; nucleotides outside the gene matches: 7. Germline V lookup: CDR1 GTSNPN, CDR2 SVGIG (reference sequence).

The rearrangement joins TRBV19 to TRBJ1-2; tentatively, D is TRBD1 (5 bases). Per germline, CDR1 LNHDA and CDR2 SQIVND (reference sequence). The CDR3 is 15 amino acids. V was shortened by 5 bases and J by 5 bases, with 18 bases between the two germline ends. The CDR3 here is CASSAPGPGGYGYTF. CDR3 in DNA: TGTGCCAGTAGTGCCCCGGGACCGGGAGGATATGGCTACACCTTC.

In this sample, this clone turned up a few times. The CDR3: CASSARDIYTGELFF. As DNA, the CDR3 is TGTGCCAGCAGTGCCCGGGACATTTACACCGGGGAGCTGTTTTTT. This chain joins TRBV25-1 and TRBJ2-2, with D tentatively TRBD1 (6 bases). Germline V gene sequence: CDR1 MGHDK, CDR2 SYGVNS. The CDR3 loop spans 15 amino acids. Deletions cut 4 bases from V and 3 bases from J, with 12 bases between.

This clone was counted only a few times. The chain has TRBV28 and TRBJ1-5, with 7 positions matching TRBD1. The germline gives CDR1 MDHEN, CDR2 SYDVKM. The CDR3 has 19 residues. V lost 5 bases to trimming and J lost 2 bases; unmatched junction nucleotides: 18. The CDR3 region has the DNA TGTGCCAGCAGTCCTGGGACAGCCTCTGCAGTTAGGCGCAATCAGCCCCAGCATTTT. Translating gives CASSPGTASAVRRNQPQHF.

This rearrangement joins TRBV9 to TRBJ1-2; possibly TRBD1 for D (5 bases). Germline assignment: CDR1 SGDLS and CDR2 YYNGEE. V lost 7 bases and J lost 4, with 17 bases in between. This CDR3 has 14 amino acids. The DNA for the CDR3 is TGTGCCAGCCGCCCGGGGGGTGGGGCCTATGGCTACACCTTC. Its translation: CASRPGGGAYGYTF.

This clone was observed a few times. The chain couples TRBV6-6 to TRBJ2-7; a weak D match, TRBD1 (6 bases). V was clipped by 0 bases and J by 3 bases, with 12 bases between them. CDR1 MNHNY and CDR2 SVGAGI come from the germline V gene (reference sequence). The CDR3 spans 15 residues. The CDR3 DNA is TGTGCCAGCAGTTACTCCGCAAAACAGGGCTACGAGCAGTACGTC. It encodes CASSYSAKQGYEQYV.

This clone has only a few counts. V usage is TRBV28 and J usage is TRBJ2-7; perhaps TRBD1 as D (6 bases). This CDR3 comprises 12 residues. Germline V gene lookup returns CDR1 MDHEN and CDR2 SYDVKM. V gave up 6 bases and J gave up 4 bases, with 10 bases separating them. This CDR3 reads CASRSRGYEQYF. The CDR3 nucleotides read TGTGCCAGCAGAAGCAGGGGTTACGAGCAGTACTTC.